This passage covers 6 T cell receptor beta chains from one sample sequenced in a study of cytomegalovirus exposure and HLA in healthy donors. PCR amplification relied on 60 Vbeta primers (plus 13 Jbeta primers). Repertoires were generated with immunoSEQ multiplex PCR, while TCRdb's copy carries only in-frame clones and drops some. The table shows approximately 170,000 clones, with roughly 84% occurring only once. Sequencing input: PBMCs. These TCRs come from a male donor in good health and CMV-seronegative.

V and J are TRBV7-2 and TRBJ1-2; D may be TRBD1 (6 bases). The germline V gene encodes CDR1 SGHTA and CDR2 FQGNSA. This CDR3 contains 15 residues. V lost 4 bases and J lost 0, with 12 bases in between. CDR3 sequence (DNA): TGTGCCAGCAGCTCGTACAGGGCCACTAACTATGGCTACACCTTC. This translates into CASSSYRATNYGYTF.

This clone was observed a few times. The gene calls are TRBV18 and TRBJ2-5, with D uncertain. The V end lost 0 bases, the J end lost 5 bases, and 7 bases lay between the germline ends. The germline V gene has CDR1 KGHSH and CDR2 LQKENI. The CDR3 has 13 residues. The CDR3 loop reads CASSPPNGETQYF. CDR3 nucleotides: TGTGCCAGCTCACCACCGAACGGGGAGACCCAGTACTTC.

V usage is TRBV7-6 and J usage is TRBJ2-5; 11 bases map to TRBD2. V trimming: 5 bases; J trimming: 9 bases; junction bases outside the gene matches: 11. Germline CDR1 is SGHVS and CDR2 is FNYEAQ. CDR3 length: 15 residues. CDR3 nucleotide sequence: TGTGCCAGCAGCCCTAGCGGGAGGATCGCATTGGCCCAGTACTTC. This codes for CASSPSGRIALAQYF.

This clone was detected once. V gene TRBV27 combines with J gene TRBJ2-2, with a weak D call TRBD1 (5 bases). Germline assignment: CDR1 MNHEY and CDR2 SMNVEV (reference sequence). The ends were cut back, 7 bases at V and 5 bases at J, with 17 bases in the middle. The CDR3 contains 15 residues. The CDR3 nucleotides are TGTGCCAGCACCGTAGACAGCCGGAGTACCGGGGAGCTGTTTTTT. The encoded protein is CASTVDSRSTGELFF.

V and J are TRBV11-1 and TRBJ1-2; the D is unclear. The CDR3 spans 16 residues. Germline V gives CDR1 SGHAT, CDR2 FQDESV (reference sequence). Trimming removed 2 bases from V and 3 bases from J, with 16 bases in between. CDR3 sequence (DNA): TGTGCCAGCAGCTTATTGGTCGATCCGTCGGACTATGGCTACACCTTC. The encoded protein is CASSLLVDPSDYGYTF.

The gene calls are TRBV7-3 and TRBJ1-5; 7 bases fit TRBD1. The CDR3 runs to 15 residues. The junction had 11 bases not matched to a gene; V was cut back by 6 bases and J by 6 bases. Germline V gene data show CDR1 as SGHTA and CDR2 as FQGTGA. CDR3 DNA sequence: TGTGCCAGCAGGACTCCAACAGGGGATAGTCAGCCCCAGCATTTT. As protein: CASRTPTGDSQPQHF.